This T cell receptor beta chain was captured in a study of regulatory dendritic cells for organ transplantation. Method: immunoSEQ multiplex PCR; TCRdb's copy keeps in-frame clones and lacks some. The sample comprises tens of thousands of clones, around two thirds of which are singletons, and less than 0.95% rests with the top ten. Points from the study as a whole: Naive CD4+ and CD8+ repertoires were highly diverse; memory CD8+ was most oligoclonal. Memory CD8+ clonal expansion seemed more limited with regulatory than mature dendritic cells.

This clone was seen more than once but under ten times. Its specificity is unknown. In germline, CDR1 is LGHNA, CDR2 YNFKEQ. The length of the CDR3 is 15 residues. The V end lost 1 base, the J end lost 0 bases, and 6 bases lay between the germline ends. This TCR was sampled from a human donor in good health. The material sequenced was memory CD4+ T cells from blood. Documented subset: CD45RO+ memory T cells. This chain uses TRBV4-2 with TRBJ1-4; no definite D call. The chain's CDR3 is CASSQVTATNEKLFF. The CDR3 region has the DNA TGTGCCAGCAGCCAAGTAACAGCAACTAATGAAAAACTGTTTTTT.